This TCR beta chain was recovered during a study of tumor and adjacent non-tumor tissue in lung cancer. About the study: Each sample yielded about 4.17 million productive TCRbeta reads on average.

Comments on this clonotype: Its specificity is unknown.

Germline V gene data show CDR1 as SGHAT and CDR2 as FQDESV (reference sequence). Trimming shortened V by 5 bases and J by 3 bases, and 17 bases separated the two germline ends. The CDR3 loop spans 16 amino acids. A modified ARM-PCR protocol with three rounds of nested PCR amplified TCRbeta. TCRdb called the multiplex PCR reads again in MiXCR, with one record for every CDR3 protein. This sample has 200,000 to 250,000 distinct CDR3 sequences; less than 80% occur once, and the top ten carry under 30%. Study outcomes and limitations: In normal lung, the top 100 clones were significantly more dominant than in tumor. Significantly higher TCR diversity was found in tumor than normal lung.

The template was RNA from unsorted bulk tissue. Between August and November 2014, newly diagnosed, chemotherapy-naive lung cancer patients underwent thoracic surgery in China. Sequencing was carried out using lung tumor tissue. V and J are TRBV11-1 and TRBJ2-1, with a tentative D call TRBD2 (6 bases). The source is a man between 60 and 75 years old with non-small cell lung cancer. The chain's CDR3 is CASSLQVGGIYNEQFF. CDR3 bases: TGTGCCAGCAGCCTACAAGTGGGGGGAATCTACAATGAGCAGTTCTTC.